This TCR beta chain emerged from a study of T cell responses to AZD1222 COVID-19 vaccine. General observations from the study: Two AZD1222 doses significantly raised spike-specific TCR breadth and depth over controls. As reported, nearly half of all spike-specific TCRs target variant regions that are unmutated. CD4 TCRs covered the whole spike, strongest at regions 160-218 and 743-854.

Assay: immunoSEQ multiplex PCR; the TCRdb copy retains only in-frame clones and omits some. The table has around 190,000 clones, 80% to 90% seen once; the top ten hold 11%. Second doses at about 4 or about 12 weeks were pooled. On this clone: The antigen is undetermined.

This CDR3 comprises 15 residues. The germline CDR1 and CDR2 sequences are KGHSH and LQKENI. V shed 5 bases and J 0 bases; nucleotides not matched to a gene: 2. The TCR comes from an adult who received the AZD1222 COVID-19 vaccine. Source: peripheral blood, taken 28 days after the second AZD1222 dose. This chain joins TRBV18 and TRBJ1-3, with 9 nucleotides matching TRBD1. The DNA for the CDR3 is TGTGCCAGCTCATTACAGGGGGCCTCTGGAAACACCATATATTTT. It specifies CASSLQGASGNTIYF.